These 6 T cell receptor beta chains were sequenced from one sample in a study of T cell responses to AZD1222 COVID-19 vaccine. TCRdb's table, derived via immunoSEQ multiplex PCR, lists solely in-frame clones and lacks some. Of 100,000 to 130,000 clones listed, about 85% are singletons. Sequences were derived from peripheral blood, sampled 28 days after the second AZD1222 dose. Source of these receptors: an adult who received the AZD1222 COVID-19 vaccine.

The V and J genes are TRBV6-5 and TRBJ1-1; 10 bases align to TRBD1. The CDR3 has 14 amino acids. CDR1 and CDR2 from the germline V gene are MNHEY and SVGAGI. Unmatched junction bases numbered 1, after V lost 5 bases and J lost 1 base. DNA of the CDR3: TGTGCCAGCAGTCGGACAGGGGGGAACACTGAAGCTTTCTTT. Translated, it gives CASSRTGGNTEAFF.

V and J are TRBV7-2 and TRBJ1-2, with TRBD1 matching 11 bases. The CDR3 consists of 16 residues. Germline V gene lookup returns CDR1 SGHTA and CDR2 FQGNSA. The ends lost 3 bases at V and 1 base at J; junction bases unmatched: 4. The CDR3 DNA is TGTGCCAGCAGCTTTGACGGGACAGGGGGTAACTATGGCTACACCTTC. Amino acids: CASSFDGTGGNYGYTF.

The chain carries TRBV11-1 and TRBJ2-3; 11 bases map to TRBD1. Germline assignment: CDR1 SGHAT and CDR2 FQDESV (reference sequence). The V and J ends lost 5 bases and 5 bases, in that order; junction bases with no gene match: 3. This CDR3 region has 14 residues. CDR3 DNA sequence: TGTGCCAGCAGCCTCGGGACAGGGGGAGATACGCAGTATTTT. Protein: CASSLGTGGDTQYF. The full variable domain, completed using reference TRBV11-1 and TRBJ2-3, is EAEVAQSPRYKITEKSQAVAFWCDPISGHATLYWYRQILGQGPELLVQFQDESVVDDSQLPKDRFSAERLKGVDSTLKIQPAELGDSAMYLCASSLGTGGDTQYFGPGTRLTVL.

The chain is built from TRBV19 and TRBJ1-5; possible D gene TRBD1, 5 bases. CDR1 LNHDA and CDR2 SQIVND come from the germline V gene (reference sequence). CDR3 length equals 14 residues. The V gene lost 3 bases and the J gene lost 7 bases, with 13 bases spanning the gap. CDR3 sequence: CASSIARDGQPQHF. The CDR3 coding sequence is TGTGCCAGTAGTATTGCTAGGGACGGGCAGCCCCAGCATTTT.

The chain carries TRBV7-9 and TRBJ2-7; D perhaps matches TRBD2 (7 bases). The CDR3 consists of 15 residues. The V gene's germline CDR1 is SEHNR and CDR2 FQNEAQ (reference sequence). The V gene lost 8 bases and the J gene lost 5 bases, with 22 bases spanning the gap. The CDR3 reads CASSFLEGGGHEQYF. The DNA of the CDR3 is TGTGCCAGCTCTTTTTTAGAGGGCGGGGGCCACGAGCAGTACTTC.

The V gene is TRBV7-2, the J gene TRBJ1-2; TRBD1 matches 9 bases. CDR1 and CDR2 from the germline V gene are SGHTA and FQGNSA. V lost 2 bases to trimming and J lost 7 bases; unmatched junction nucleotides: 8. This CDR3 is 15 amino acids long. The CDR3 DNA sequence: TGTGCCAGCAGCTTATCTTCGGGACAGGGACTTGGCTACACCTTC. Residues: CASSLSSGQGLGYTF.